This TCR beta chain was observed in a study of shared clonotypes between healthy human individuals. As for the study in general: A couple of women and three men aged 18 to 49 made up the donors.

This clone was picked up one time. Assay used: immunoSEQ multiplex PCR; TCRdb lists only in-frame clones, some missing. Of about 610,000 clones listed, approximately 97% are singletons. Input material: naive CD4+ T cells sorted from blood. Subset in this sample: CD45RA+ positively selected. The sequence was obtained from a woman in her 30s in good health.

CDR3 in DNA: TGTGCCACCCGCTCAGACACTGAAGCTTTCTTT. As protein: CATRSDTEAFF. The chain has TRBV10-3 and TRBJ1-1; D not certain. This CDR3 has 11 amino acids. Germline V lookup: CDR1 ENHRY, CDR2 SYGVKD. V lost 10 bases and J lost 3, with 9 bases in between.